Presented here are 16 T cell receptor beta chains from one specimen sequenced in a study of early T cells in non-severe SARS-CoV-2 infection. TCRdb recomputed calls from the 5' RACE reads with MiXCR, one row per CDR3 protein. This sample has some 91,000 distinct CDR3 sequences, with about 10% found just once. The sequences come from whole blood, collected at baseline. The receptors derive from an adult who was a healthcare worker with PCR-confirmed SARS-CoV-2 infection or an uninfected control (not recorded which).

The sample holds many counts of this clonotype. The chain combines TRBV7-2 with TRBJ2-2; D ambiguous. Germline lookup yields CDR1 SGHTA and CDR2 FQGNSA. The V end was cut by 1 base, the J end by 5 bases, with 8 bases between. This CDR3 region has 14 residues. Here the CDR3 DNA reads TGTGCCAGCAGCTTAGAGCGCTGGACCGGGGAGCTGTTTTTT. Translated: CASSLERWTGELFF.

The rearrangement links TRBV9 to TRBJ2-1; 9 bases align to TRBD2. Germline V gives CDR1 SGDLS, CDR2 YYNGEE. J gave up 5 bases and V 0 bases, and 3 bases lay outside the gene matches. This CDR3 has 15 residues. The CDR3 protein is CASSVASGGHNEQFF. Here the CDR3 DNA reads TGTGCCAGCAGCGTAGCGAGCGGGGGGCACAATGAGCAGTTCTTC.

This clonotype was found many times. The chain recombines TRBV29-1 with TRBJ1-2, with TRBD1 matching 7 bases. The germline V gene encodes CDR1 SQVTM and CDR2 ANQGSEA. The CDR3 spans 12 residues. V lost 7 bases to trimming and J lost 6 bases; unmatched junction nucleotides: 8. The CDR3 loop reads CSGAGGGDGYTF. The CDR3 DNA sequence: TGCAGCGGGGCTGGAGGGGGCGATGGCTACACCTTC.

The table lists this clonotype with many counts. V and J are TRBV18 and TRBJ1-1; TRBD1 agrees at 9 bases. The V gene end was trimmed by 8 bases and the J gene end by 1 base; junction bases not matched to a gene: 2. The CDR3 covers 13 residues. Germline V lookup: CDR1 KGHSH, CDR2 LQKENI. In nucleotides, the CDR3 is TGTGCCAGCCAGGACAGGGGGAACACTGAAGCTTTCTTT. Protein: CASQDRGNTEAFF.

The table lists this clonotype with a few counts. The V call is TRBV20-1, the J call TRBJ2-3, with 7 bases lining up with TRBD2. The V gene end was trimmed by 3 bases and the J gene end by 4 bases; junction bases not matched to a gene: 7. The CDR3 runs 14 residues. Germline V gene data show CDR1 as DFQATT and CDR2 as SNEGSKA (reference sequence). As DNA, the CDR3 is TGCAGTGCTAGGGGAGGGACTGCGGCAGATACGCAGTATTTT. It yields the protein CSARGGTAADTQYF.

This clonotype was seen more than once but under ten times. The chain recombines TRBV20-1 with TRBJ1-1; D perhaps matches TRBD1 (6 bases). The CDR3 is 14 amino acids. Germline CDR1 is DFQATT and CDR2 is SNEGSKA (reference sequence). V was clipped by 1 base and J by 7 bases, with 16 bases between them. CDR3 sequence (DNA): TGCAGTGCTAGAGTAACAGGGAGACAATATGAAGCTTTCTTT. This encodes CSARVTGRQYEAFF.

This clonotype occurred many times. This chain uses TRBV7-8 with TRBJ1-1; D is possibly TRBD1 (6 bases). Per the germline V gene, CDR1 is SGHVS and CDR2 is FQNEAQ. V was shortened by 5 bases and J by 1 base, with 17 bases between the two germline ends. The CDR3 is made up of 16 amino acids. The CDR3 DNA follows: TGTGCCAGCAGCCTTAGGGGACGGACAGCGAACACTGAAGCTTTCTTT. Its translation is CASSLRGRTANTEAFF.

Worth noting for this clonotype: A read error likely explains this, since a far larger clone differs by one base. The chain combines TRBV29-1 with TRBJ1-1; unclear D gene. Germline CDR1 SQVTM, CDR2 ANQGSEA. V was pared by 8 bases and J by 3 bases, with 7 bases between. The CDR3 is 10 amino acids. In DNA, the CDR3 is TGCAGCATAAGGGACACTGAAGCTTTCTTT. Its translation is CSIRDTEAFF.

There are a few counts of this clonotype. The chain has TRBV6-5 and TRBJ2-1; tentative D call: TRBD1 (6 bases). The CDR3 totals 16 residues. CDR1 and CDR2 from the germline V gene are MNHEY and SVGAGI. The V gene lost 0 bases and the J gene lost 4 bases, with 13 bases spanning the gap. The CDR3 loop reads CASSYSGRGPYNEQFF. The CDR3 coding sequence is TGTGCCAGCAGTTACTCAGGCAGGGGACCATACAATGAGCAGTTCTTC.

The chain has TRBV6-6 and TRBJ2-5, with 7 nucleotides matching TRBD1. V lost 2 bases to trimming and J lost 1 base; unmatched junction nucleotides: 7. This CDR3 is built from 16 residues. From germline, CDR1 is MNHNY and CDR2 SVGAGI (reference sequence). DNA of the CDR3: TGTGCCAGCAGTTACGCAACGACAGGGTTCCAAGAGACCCAGTACTTC. The encoded protein is CASSYATTGFQETQYF.

This clonotype occurred a few times. Germline and junction disagree at one end, which may indicate a read error. CDR3 coding DNA: TGTGCCAGCAGCAAGCTATTCGGGAACACTGAAGTTTTCTTT. This gives the protein CASSKLFGNTEVFF. This chain connects TRBV11-2 to TRBJ1-1; D remains ambiguous. CDR1 is SGHAT and CDR2 is FQNNGV in the germline V gene. The CDR3 runs to 14 residues. Supplemented by reference TRBV11-2 and TRBJ1-1, the full variable domain reads EAGVAQSPRYKIIEKRQSVAFWCNPISGHATLYWYQQILGQGPKLLIQFQNNGVVDDSQLPKDRFSAERLKGVDSTLKIQPAKLEDSAVYLCASSKLFGNTEVFFGQGTRLTVV.

This clonotype was seen many times. The gene calls are TRBV2 and TRBJ2-3; 8 bases fit TRBD2. Germline CDR1 and CDR2: SNHLY and FYNNEI. V lost 6 bases, J lost 1 base, and 6 bases stayed unmatched. This CDR3 region has 15 residues. The CDR3 nucleotides are TGTGCCAGCAGGTCTAAAGCGGGGGGCACAGATACGCAGTATTTT. Amino acid sequence: CASRSKAGGTDTQYF.

In this sample, this clonotype turned up a few times. V and J are TRBV7-9 and TRBJ2-7; weak D call: TRBD1 (5 bases). CDR1 is SEHNR and CDR2 is FQNEAQ in the germline V gene (reference sequence). V was clipped by 5 bases and J by 5 bases, with 13 bases between them. The CDR3 runs 13 residues. CDR3 protein: CASSPQGAHEQYF. DNA of the CDR3: TGTGCCAGCAGCCCCCAGGGTGCCCACGAGCAGTACTTC.

This clonotype was picked up many times. The V call is TRBV3-1, the J call TRBJ1-4; maybe TRBD1 (5 bases). There are 15 residues in the CDR3. V was trimmed by 4 bases and J by 3 bases, leaving 12 bases between them. The V gene's germline CDR1 is LGHDT and CDR2 YNNKEL (reference sequence). The CDR3 loop reads CASSLRRGANEKLFF. The CDR3 region has the DNA TGTGCCAGCAGCCTCCGACGGGGGGCTAATGAAAAACTGTTTTTT.

This clonotype came up many times. This chain joins TRBV20-1 and TRBJ2-3; TRBD2 aligns across 11 bases. From germline, CDR1 is DFQATT and CDR2 SNEGSKA (reference sequence). V shed 5 bases, J shed 1 base, and the junction held 8 bases outside the gene matches. This CDR3 comprises 16 residues. CDR3 region: CSARATSGSGTDTQYF. CDR3 sequence (DNA): TGCAGTGCTCGGGCAACTAGCGGGAGCGGCACAGATACGCAGTATTTT.

This clonotype was found a few times. The chain carries TRBV29-1 and TRBJ2-2; no clear D gene. The CDR3 is 10 residues long. V lost 7 bases, J lost 3 bases, and 3 bases lay in between. Germline lookup yields CDR1 SQVTM and CDR2 ANQGSEA. CDR3 nucleotide sequence: TGCAGCGCCTACACCGGGGAGCTGTTTTTT. It is translated as CSAYTGELFF.